A single sample is the source of the 23 T cell receptor beta chains below, sequenced in a study of cytomegalovirus exposure and HLA in healthy donors. Primers: 60 Vbeta forward and 13 Jbeta reverse. Profiling relied on immunoSEQ multiplex PCR, and the TCRdb table lists in-frame clones only, not all of them. The sample has 150,000 to 200,000 clones, 60% to 80% seen once. Specimen: PBMCs. All receptors derive from a woman between 45 and 65 years old in good health and CMV-seropositive.

The chain joins TRBV28 to TRBJ2-5; tentatively, D is TRBD1 (5 bases). The CDR3 totals 15 residues. Per the germline V gene, CDR1 is MDHEN and CDR2 is SYDVKM. Trimming pared 4 bases from V and 0 bases from J, leaving 12 bases between. In DNA form, the CDR3 reads TGTGCCAGCAGTTCATCAGGGCCGGACCAAGAGACCCAGTACTTC. Protein sequence: CASSSSGPDQETQYF.

In its sample, this clone was seen a few times. This sequence joins TRBV6-1 and TRBJ2-2; TRBD1 might be the D (5 bases). The germline V gene encodes CDR1 MNHNS and CDR2 SASEGT. This CDR3 spans 12 amino acids. Trimming cost V 11 bases and J 1 base, with 8 bases left between them. CDR3: CAARENTGELFF. In DNA, the CDR3 is TGTGCCGCCAGGGAGAACACCGGGGAGCTGTTTTTT.

The rearrangement joins TRBV9 to TRBJ1-1; D call uncertain. Germline CDR1 is SGDLS and CDR2 is YYNGEE. V lost 0 bases, J lost 0 bases, and 6 bases lay in between. This CDR3 has 14 amino acids. DNA of the CDR3: TGTGCCAGCAGCGTAGGGCATCTGAACACTGAAGCTTTCTTT. As protein: CASSVGHLNTEAFF.

The chain is built from TRBV30 and TRBJ2-5, with 16 bases aligning to TRBD2. V dropped 1 base and J dropped 4; count of bases not matched to a gene: 24. This CDR3 spans 23 amino acids. Germline CDR1 GTSNPN, CDR2 SVGIG (reference sequence). This CDR3 is CAWSGGWSGTSGGARGSPETQYF. The CDR3 DNA sequence: TGTGCCTGGAGTGGTGGTTGGTCCGGGACTAGCGGGGGGGCCAGGGGAAGTCCAGAGACCCAGTACTTC.

This chain links TRBV5-8 with TRBJ2-3; weak D call: TRBD2 (5 bases). V was clipped by 2 bases and J by 10 bases, with 8 bases between them. Germline CDR1 SGHTS, CDR2 YDEGEE. The CDR3 length is 11 residues. CDR3 sequence: CASSFTRAQYF. The CDR3 DNA reads TGTGCCAGCAGCTTCACTAGGGCGCAGTATTTT.

The chain is built from TRBV28 and TRBJ1-3, with D hard to call. CDR1 and CDR2 (germline): MDHEN, SYDVKM. The CDR3 is made up of 15 amino acids. V was pared by 2 bases and J by 0 bases, with 8 bases between. Here the CDR3 DNA reads TGTGCCAGCAGTTTACAGCGACTCTCTGGAAACACCATATATTTT. Protein sequence: CASSLQRLSGNTIYF.

This clone showed up just once. This sequence joins TRBV5-1 and TRBJ2-5; 7 bases fit TRBD1. Germline V gene lookup returns CDR1 SGHRS and CDR2 YFSETQ. This CDR3 is built from 15 residues. The ends lost 2 bases at V and 3 bases at J; junction bases unmatched: 7. For the CDR3, the DNA is TGCGCCAGCAGCTTTGGCTCGGGACAGAAAGAGACCCAGTACTTC. Protein product: CASSFGSGQKETQYF.

The V call is TRBV7-8, the J call TRBJ1-6; tentative D call: TRBD1 (5 bases). The V end was cut by 2 bases, the J end by 8 bases, with 10 bases between. The V gene's germline CDR1 is SGHVS and CDR2 FQNEAQ. The CDR3 runs 14 residues. The CDR3 coding sequence is TGTGCCAGCAGCTTACCCGGGGGGGATTCACCCCTCCACTTT. It is translated as CASSLPGGDSPLHF.

Of note for this clone: Sequence at one end of the junction differs from germline and may be a read error. The chain recombines TRBV7-7 with TRBJ2-5, with a weak D call TRBD2 (6 bases). There are 13 residues in the CDR3. CDR1 and CDR2 (germline): SSHAT, FNYEAQ (reference sequence). CDR3 protein: CASSPGGRETQYF. For the CDR3, the DNA is TGTGCTAGCAGCCCTGGGGGGAGGGAGACCCAGTACTTC.

This rearrangement joins TRBV9 to TRBJ2-3; 11 positions agree with TRBD2. CDR1 and CDR2 from the germline V gene are SGDLS and YYNGEE. With V trimmed by 3 bases and J by 0 bases, 3 bases remained unmatched. This CDR3 contains 16 residues. Written as DNA, the CDR3 is TGTGCCAGCAGCGCGACTAGCGGGGAAAGCACAGATACGCAGTATTTT. Residues: CASSATSGESTDTQYF.

The chain links TRBV4-2 to TRBJ2-7, with 11 bases lining up with TRBD2. The V gene end was trimmed by 3 bases and the J gene end by 6 bases; junction bases not matched to a gene: 13. The length of the CDR3 is 17 residues. Germline V gene data show CDR1 as LGHNA and CDR2 as YNFKEQ. The CDR3 loop is CASSHPGTSGSPSEQYF. For the CDR3, the DNA is TGTGCCAGCAGCCACCCCGGGACTAGCGGTTCTCCCAGCGAGCAGTACTTC.

J is TRBJ1-2 and V is TRBV28, with D maybe TRBD1 (6 bases). Trimming shortened V by 4 bases and J by 6 bases, and 15 bases separated the two germline ends. CDR1 and CDR2 from the germline V gene are MDHEN and SYDVKM. The CDR3 totals 14 residues. The chain's CDR3 is CASSSQTGFDGYTF. DNA of the CDR3: TGTGCCAGCAGTTCACAGACAGGTTTTGATGGCTACACCTTC.

This chain links TRBV18 with TRBJ2-1; D possibly corresponds to TRBD1 (6 bases). The CDR3 extends over 13 amino acids. Trimming removed 3 bases at V and 7 bases at J, with 10 bases between. Germline assignment: CDR1 KGHSH and CDR2 LQKENI. CDR3 sequence: CASSPGTRNEQFF. CDR3 in DNA: TGTGCCAGCTCACCCGGGACAAGGAATGAGCAGTTCTTC.

The CDR3 here is CASSSRTGNTEAFF. CDR3 DNA: TGTGCCAGCAGCTCCAGGACAGGGAACACTGAAGCTTTCTTT. The chain recombines TRBV11-2 with TRBJ1-1, with 7 bases matching TRBD1. Germline lookup yields CDR1 SGHAT and CDR2 FQNNGV. Unmatched junction bases numbered 3, after V lost 4 bases and J lost 1 base. The CDR3 has 14 residues.

The V call is TRBV5-1, the J call TRBJ1-1; 8 bases line up with TRBD1. The CDR3 has 16 residues. The germline V gene encodes CDR1 SGHRS and CDR2 YFSETQ. With V trimmed by 4 bases and J by 5 bases, 13 bases remained unmatched. CDR3: CASSHGTGNIGTEAFF. The CDR3, as DNA: TGCGCCAGCAGCCACGGGACAGGCAACATTGGGACTGAAGCTTTCTTT.

The genes are TRBV19 and TRBJ2-7, with 8 bases matching TRBD1. The J segment lost 5 bases and the V segment lost 0 bases, leaving 12 bases of the junction unmatched. From germline, CDR1 is LNHDA and CDR2 SQIVND (reference sequence). The CDR3 has 17 amino acids. The CDR3 DNA is TGTGCCAGTAGTATAGAGGAGCGACGGACAGGGCGACACGAGCAGTACTTC. Its protein product is CASSIEERRTGRHEQYF. Drawing the rest from reference TRBV19 and TRBJ2-7, the complete variable domain is DGGITQSPKYLFRKEGQNVTLSCEQNLNHDAMYWYRQDPGQGLRLIYYSQIVNDFQKGDIAEGYSVSREKKESFPLTVTSAQKNPTAFYLCASSIEERRTGRHEQYFGPGTRLTVT.

The CDR3 reads CASSRGSPSYNEQFF. The CDR3 coding sequence is TGTGCCAGCTCCCGGGGGTCCCCTTCCTACAATGAGCAGTTCTTC. The V call is TRBV27, the J call TRBJ2-1; D perhaps matches TRBD2 (6 bases). Trimming removed 8 bases at V and 1 base at J, with 15 bases between. CDR1 MNHEY and CDR2 SMNVEV come from the germline V gene (reference sequence). The CDR3 is made up of 15 amino acids.

The chain is built from TRBV9 and TRBJ2-3; no reliable D call. The germline V gene encodes CDR1 SGDLS and CDR2 YYNGEE. V lost 0 bases, J lost 6 bases, and 14 bases lay in between. The CDR3 length is 15 residues. CDR3 region: CASSVEAGIGDTQYF. The CDR3 nucleotides read TGTGCCAGCAGCGTAGAGGCAGGTATAGGTGATACGCAGTATTTT.

V is TRBV7-2 and J is TRBJ2-5, with TRBD2 matching 9 bases. This CDR3 contains 14 residues. V lost 3 bases and J lost 5; bases outside the gene matches: 4. Germline CDR1 is SGHTA and CDR2 is FQGNSA. The CDR3 protein is CASSFAGGQETQYF. The CDR3 DNA reads as TGTGCCAGCAGCTTCGCGGGGGGGCAGGAGACCCAGTACTTC.

V and J are TRBV11-2 and TRBJ2-2, with a possible D match to TRBD2 (5 bases). The CDR3 sequence is 15 residues long. With 6 bases removed from V and 0 bases from J, the gap between germline ends came to 11 bases. Germline lookup yields CDR1 SGHAT and CDR2 FQNNGV. As DNA, the CDR3 is TGTGCCAGCAGTTCCGGGATTACGAACACCGGGGAGCTGTTTTTT. Protein product: CASSSGITNTGELFF.

The chain carries TRBV5-1 and TRBJ2-7, with 8 bases matching TRBD1. CDR1 is SGHRS and CDR2 is YFSETQ in the germline V gene. CDR3 length: 13 residues. With V trimmed by 3 bases and J by 3 bases, 2 bases remained unmatched. CDR3 protein: CASSSGQGYEQYF. The CDR3 nucleotides read TGCGCCAGCAGCTCAGGACAGGGCTACGAGCAGTACTTC.

The chain couples TRBV5-4 to TRBJ1-2; 9 bases line up with TRBD1. V trimming: 10 bases; J trimming: 3 bases; junction bases outside the gene matches: 13. The CDR3 covers 15 residues. The germline CDR1 and CDR2 sequences are SGHNT and YYREEE (reference sequence). Here the CDR3 reads CAGHRGPSVDYGYTF. The CDR3 nucleotides are TGTGCCGGACACAGGGGGCCGTCTGTTGACTATGGCTACACCTTC.

V gene TRBV9 combines with J gene TRBJ2-5; D remains ambiguous. The CDR3 is 13 amino acids. The V gene lost 0 bases and the J gene lost 3 bases, with 6 bases spanning the gap. The germline gives CDR1 SGDLS, CDR2 YYNGEE. The CDR3 loop reads CASSVGAEETQYF. The CDR3 bases are TGTGCCAGCAGCGTAGGGGCAGAAGAGACCCAGTACTTC.